One and the same sample provided the 10 T cell receptor beta chains below, sequenced in a study of shared clonotypes between healthy human individuals (dated by TCRdb to the early 2020s). Library preparation was by the immunoSEQ multiplex PCR assay. Sourced from immuneACCESS, this table was stored by TCRdb with only in-frame sequences that have V and J called. A share of the clones is absent; for the studies checked, an unresolved V gene accounts for under half, and the remainder has no known explanation. Recorded for this sample are approximately 1.1 million clones; approximately 80% of them occurred a single time. The ten largest clones represent more than 0.5% of the sample. The source material was memory CD4+ T cells from PBMCs. The intended sense of this specimen's cell subset or site label: CD45RA-negative fraction. These TCRs come from a man aged 18 to 29 in good health. Some clones in this sample may be carry-over from other donors' samples.

Worth noting for this clone: In the same sample, other DNA sequences code for this CDR3. The chain links TRBV6-6 to TRBJ2-3; weak D call: TRBD1 (6 bases). V dropped 2 bases and J dropped 2 bases, with 11 bases sitting between them. Germline lookup yields CDR1 MNHNY and CDR2 SVGAGI (reference sequence). The length of the CDR3 is 15 residues. The CDR3, as DNA: TGTGCCAGCAGTTACGGGCAGGGGTCCACAGATACGCAGTATTTT. The encoded protein is CASSYGQGSTDTQYF.

The gene calls are TRBV25-1 and TRBJ2-6; D is undetermined. V lost 11 bases and J 0 bases, leaving 8 bases between the germline ends. Germline-derived CDR1 and CDR2 are MGHDK and SYGVNS. The CDR3 sequence is 13 residues long. CDR3 nucleotides: TGTGCCGCTGTCGGCTCTGGGGCCAACGTCCTGACTTTC. Its translation: CAAVGSGANVLTF.

The chain uses TRBV18 and TRBJ2-7; 7 bases fit TRBD2. Unmatched junction bases numbered 19, after V lost 6 bases and J lost 2 bases. This CDR3 comprises 18 residues. Germline CDR1 and CDR2: KGHSH and LQKENI. The DNA of the CDR3 is TGTGCCAGCTCTCCAGGAAGCGGGGCATTCGGAGATCCCTACGAGCAGTACTTC. It translates to CASSPGSGAFGDPYEQYF.

This chain's CDR3 is CAISEVAGGPRTDTQYF. CDR3 sequence (DNA): TGTGCCATCAGTGAGGTAGCGGGAGGGCCTCGTACAGATACGCAGTATTTT. This chain links TRBV10-3 with TRBJ2-3; 11 nucleotides align to TRBD2. Germline values: CDR1 ENHRY, CDR2 SYGVKD. The ends lost 2 bases at V and 3 bases at J; junction bases unmatched: 7. CDR3 length: 17 amino acids.

The rearrangement uses TRBV5-4 and TRBJ2-7; a weak D match, TRBD1 (5 bases). Germline loops: CDR1 SGHNT, CDR2 YYREEE (reference sequence). V was clipped by 3 bases and J by 5 bases, with 15 bases between them. CDR3 size: 14 residues. The CDR3 DNA sequence: TGTGCCAGCAGCTCCTACGCGACAGAAAACGAGCAGTACTTC. Its translation is CASSSYATENEQYF.

A remark on this clone: Because the CDR3 is missing its conserved closing phenylalanine or tryptophan, this is likely a read error. It is unclear where the CDR3 begins or ends on the DNA, so no DNA is shown, and the CDR3 is as TCRdb lists it. The rearrangement uses TRBV28 and TRBJ1-1; the listed D gene, TRBD1, was not tested against the DNA. The CDR3 has 14 residues if both end residues are counted. CDR1 is MDHEN and CDR2 is SYDVKM in the germline V gene. The CDR3 loop is CASSPPGTGAPRAL.

This clone was picked up many times. V usage is TRBV5-1 and J usage is TRBJ1-4; the D gene is possibly TRBD1 (5 bases). V was cut by 0 bases and J by 7 bases, with 13 bases left in between. CDR3 length: 15 amino acids. Germline CDR1 and CDR2: SGHRS and YFSETQ. The DNA for the CDR3 is TGCGCCAGCAGCTTGGTTGGGGGGAGGAGTGAAAAACTGTTTTTT. It is translated as CASSLVGGRSEKLFF.

V is TRBV25-1 and J is TRBJ1-5, with no clear D. The CDR3 loop spans 12 amino acids. The germline V and J ends were trimmed by 9 bases and 0 bases, with 6 bases remaining between them. From germline, CDR1 is MGHDK and CDR2 SYGVNS. The CDR3 sequence: CASSYSNQPQHF. The CDR3 nucleotides are TGTGCCAGTTCCTATAGCAATCAGCCCCAGCATTTT.

This clone was observed a few times. The sample carries other DNA sequences with the same CDR3. The J gene is TRBJ1-2, the V gene TRBV7-9, with 9 positions matching TRBD1. The CDR3 is 15 residues long. V lost 2 bases, J lost 6 bases, and 7 bases stayed unmatched. Germline loops: CDR1 SEHNR, CDR2 FQNEAQ (reference sequence). The CDR3, as DNA: TGTGCCAGCAGCTTACTAGGTACAGGGGGCAATGGCTACACCTTC. Its translation: CASSLLGTGGNGYTF.

This clone was detected once. The genes are TRBV5-4 and TRBJ2-5; 8 positions match TRBD1. Germline CDR1 SGHNT, CDR2 YYREEE (reference sequence). CDR3 length: 15 amino acids. Germline trimming cut 4 bases from V and 2 bases from J; bases unmatched to any gene: 7. CDR3 nucleotides: TGTGCCAGCAGCCGTGGACAGGGCCCACAAGAGACCCAGTACTTC. It codes for CASSRGQGPQETQYF.